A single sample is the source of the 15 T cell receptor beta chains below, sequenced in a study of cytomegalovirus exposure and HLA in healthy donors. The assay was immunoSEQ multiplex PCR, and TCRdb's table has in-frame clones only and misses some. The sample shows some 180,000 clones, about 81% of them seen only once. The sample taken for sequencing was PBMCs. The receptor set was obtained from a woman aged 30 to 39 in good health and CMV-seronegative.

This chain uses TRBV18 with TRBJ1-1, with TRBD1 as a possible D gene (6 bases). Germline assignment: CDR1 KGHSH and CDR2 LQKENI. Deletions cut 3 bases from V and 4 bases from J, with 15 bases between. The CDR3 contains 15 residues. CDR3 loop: CASSPGTPRPTEAFF. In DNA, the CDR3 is TGTGCCAGCTCACCGGGGACACCGAGGCCCACTGAAGCTTTCTTT.

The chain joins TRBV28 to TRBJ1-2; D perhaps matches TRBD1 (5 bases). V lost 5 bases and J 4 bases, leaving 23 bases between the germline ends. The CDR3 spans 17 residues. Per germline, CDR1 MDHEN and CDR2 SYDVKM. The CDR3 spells CASSRGSGSGRGYGYTF. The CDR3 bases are TGTGCCAGCAGTCGGGGGTCAGGGAGCGGCCGGGGCTATGGCTACACCTTC.

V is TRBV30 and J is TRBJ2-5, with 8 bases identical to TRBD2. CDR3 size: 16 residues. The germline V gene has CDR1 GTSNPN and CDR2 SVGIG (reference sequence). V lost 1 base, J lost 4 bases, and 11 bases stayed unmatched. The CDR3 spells CAWSAGRGGFGETQYF. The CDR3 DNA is TGTGCCTGGAGTGCCGGGAGGGGGGGGTTTGGAGAGACCCAGTACTTC.

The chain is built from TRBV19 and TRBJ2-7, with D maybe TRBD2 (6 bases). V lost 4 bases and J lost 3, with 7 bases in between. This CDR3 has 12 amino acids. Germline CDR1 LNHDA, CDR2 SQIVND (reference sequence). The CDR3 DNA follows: TGTGCCAGTAGTACGGGACTCTACGAGCAGTACTTC. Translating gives CASSTGLYEQYF.

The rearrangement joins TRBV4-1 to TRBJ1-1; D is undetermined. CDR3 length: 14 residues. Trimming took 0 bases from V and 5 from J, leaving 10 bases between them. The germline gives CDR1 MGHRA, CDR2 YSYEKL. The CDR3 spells CASSQEGRVTEAFF. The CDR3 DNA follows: TGCGCCAGCAGCCAAGAAGGGCGGGTTACTGAAGCTTTCTTT.

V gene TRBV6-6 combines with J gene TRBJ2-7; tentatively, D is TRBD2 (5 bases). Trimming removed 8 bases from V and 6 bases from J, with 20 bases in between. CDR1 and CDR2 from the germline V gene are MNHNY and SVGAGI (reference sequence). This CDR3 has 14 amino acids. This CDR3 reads CASAETRTSGEQYF. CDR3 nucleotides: TGTGCCAGCGCCGAAACCCGGACTTCGGGCGAGCAGTACTTC.

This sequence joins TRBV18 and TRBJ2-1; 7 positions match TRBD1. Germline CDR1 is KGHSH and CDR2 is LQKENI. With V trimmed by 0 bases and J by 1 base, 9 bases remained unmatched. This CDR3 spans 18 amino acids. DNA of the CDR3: TGTGCCAGCTCACCACCGCGTGGGCAGGGGGTATCCTACAATGAGCAGTTCTTC. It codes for CASSPPRGQGVSYNEQFF.

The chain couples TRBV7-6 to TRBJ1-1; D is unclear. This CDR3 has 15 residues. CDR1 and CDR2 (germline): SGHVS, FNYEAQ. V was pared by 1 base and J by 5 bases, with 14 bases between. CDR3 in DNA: TGTGCCAGCAGCTTAGGCGAGGGATGGAGAACTGAAGCTTTCTTT. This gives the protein CASSLGEGWRTEAFF.

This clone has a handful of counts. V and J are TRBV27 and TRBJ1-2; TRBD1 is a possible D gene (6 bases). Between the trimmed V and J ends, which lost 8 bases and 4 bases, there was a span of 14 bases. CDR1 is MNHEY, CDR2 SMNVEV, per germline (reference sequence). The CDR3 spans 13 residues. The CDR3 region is CASRLQGTYGYTF. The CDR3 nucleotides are TGTGCCAGCCGCCTACAGGGAACCTATGGCTACACCTTC.

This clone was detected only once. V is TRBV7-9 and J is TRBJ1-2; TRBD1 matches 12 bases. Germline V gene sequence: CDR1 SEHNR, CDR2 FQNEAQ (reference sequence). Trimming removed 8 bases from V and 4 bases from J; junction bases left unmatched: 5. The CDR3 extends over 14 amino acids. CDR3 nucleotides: TGTGCCAGCTTCGGGACAGGGGGCGGCTATGGCTACACCTTC. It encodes CASFGTGGGYGYTF. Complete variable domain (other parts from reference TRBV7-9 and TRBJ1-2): DTGVSQNPRHKITKRGQNVTFRCDPISEHNRLYWYRQTLGQGPEFLTYFQNEAQLEKSRLLSDRFSAERPKGSFSTLEIQRTEQGDSAMYLCASFGTGGGYGYTFGSGTRLTVV.

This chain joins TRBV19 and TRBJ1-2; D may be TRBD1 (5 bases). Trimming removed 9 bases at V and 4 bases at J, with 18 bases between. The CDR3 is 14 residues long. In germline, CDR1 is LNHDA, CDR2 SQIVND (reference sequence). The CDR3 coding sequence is TGTGCCAGCTGTCGGGGGGTCGGGGTCTATGGCTACACCTTC. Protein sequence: CASCRGVGVYGYTF.

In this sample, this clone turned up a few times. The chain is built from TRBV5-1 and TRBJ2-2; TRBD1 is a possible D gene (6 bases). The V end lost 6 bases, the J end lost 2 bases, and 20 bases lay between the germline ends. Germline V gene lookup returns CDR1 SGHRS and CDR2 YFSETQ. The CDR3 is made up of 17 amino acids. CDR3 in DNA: TGCGCCAGCACATTCGCCGCCGGGACAACTAACACCGGGGAGCTGTTTTTT. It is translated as CASTFAAGTTNTGELFF.

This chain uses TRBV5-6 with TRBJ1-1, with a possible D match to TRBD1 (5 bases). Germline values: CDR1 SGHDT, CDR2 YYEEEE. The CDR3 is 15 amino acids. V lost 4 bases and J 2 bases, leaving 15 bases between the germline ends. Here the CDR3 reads CASSLGANTNTEAFF. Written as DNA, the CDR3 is TGTGCCAGCAGCCTAGGGGCCAACACCAACACTGAAGCTTTCTTT.

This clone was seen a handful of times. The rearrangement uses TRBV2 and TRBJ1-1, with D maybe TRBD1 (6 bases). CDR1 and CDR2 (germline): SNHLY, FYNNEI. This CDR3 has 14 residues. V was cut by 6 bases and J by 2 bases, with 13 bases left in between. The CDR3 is CASSPTGTNTEAFF. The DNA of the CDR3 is TGTGCCAGCAGCCCCACAGGGACCAACACTGAAGCTTTCTTT.

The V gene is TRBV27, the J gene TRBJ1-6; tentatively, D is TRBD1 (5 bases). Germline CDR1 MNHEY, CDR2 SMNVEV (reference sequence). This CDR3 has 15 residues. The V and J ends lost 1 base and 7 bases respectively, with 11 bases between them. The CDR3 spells CASSLFSGANSPLHF. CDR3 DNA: TGTGCCAGCAGTTTATTCTCTGGGGCCAATTCACCCCTCCACTTT.